Below are 32 T cell receptor beta chains sequenced from a single sample in a study of CD8+CD57+ T cells in acquired aplastic anemia. TCR beta VDJ and CDR3 were profiled, and genomic DNA was the template. TCRdb itself ran the reads through MiXCR, one entry per CDR3 protein. Of approximately 380,000 distinct CDR3 sequences listed, roughly 68% are singletons. Sequencing input: sorted CD4+, CD8+, or CD8+CD57+ T cells (not recorded which) from PBMCs. These receptors were collected from a human donor in good health, serving as a control.

J is TRBJ2-2 and V is TRBV2; no definite D call. The CDR3 length is 14 residues. V lost 6 bases to trimming and J lost 6 bases, with 14 bases between them. Germline V gives CDR1 SNHLY, CDR2 FYNNEI. The CDR3 DNA reads TGTGCCAGCAGCTTATCCCTGGATCCCGGGGAGCTGTTTTTT. The encoded protein is CASSLSLDPGELFF.

Note on this clonotype: The junction and the germline gene differ at one end; a read error may be behind it. This sequence joins TRBV10-2 and TRBJ1-6; D is uncertain. Germline assignment: CDR1 WSHSY and CDR2 SAAADI. The CDR3 contains 14 residues. CDR3 sequence: CASSQTSYNSPLHF. CDR3 DNA: TGCGCGAGCAGTCAGACATCGTATAATTCACCCCTCCACTTT.

This clonotype appeared a few times. V is TRBV10-3 and J is TRBJ1-6, with 7 nucleotides matching TRBD1. Germline CDR1 ENHRY, CDR2 SYGVKD. The length of the CDR3 is 17 residues. J lost 5 bases, V lost 2 bases, and 9 bases had no gene match. The CDR3 sequence is CAISERGQPVDNSPLHF. The CDR3 region has the DNA TGTGCCATCAGTGAGAGGGGACAGCCCGTCGATAATTCACCCCTCCACTTT.

In its sample, this clonotype was seen many times. This chain links TRBV10-3 with TRBJ2-7; D perhaps matches TRBD2 (6 bases). V lost 3 bases, J lost 9 bases, and 12 bases lay in between. The CDR3 has 12 amino acids. The germline V gene encodes CDR1 ENHRY and CDR2 SYGVKD. The CDR3 protein is CAISEGAEGQYF. CDR3 coding DNA: TGTGCCATCAGTGAAGGGGCGGAGGGGCAGTACTTC.

The chain employs TRBV11-2 and TRBJ1-1; 11 bases match TRBD1. The CDR3 covers 16 residues. The V and J ends lost 7 bases and 10 bases, in that order; junction bases with no gene match: 17. Germline lookup yields CDR1 SGHAT and CDR2 FQNNGV. The CDR3 loop reads CASIFGQGAGNAGAFF. For the CDR3, the DNA is TGTGCCAGCATCTTTGGACAGGGGGCAGGGAACGCTGGAGCTTTCTTT. The variable domain in full, completed from reference TRBV11-2 and TRBJ1-1, reads EAGVAQSPRYKIIEKRQSVAFWCNPISGHATLYWYQQILGQGPKLLIQFQNNGVVDDSQLPKDRFSAERLKGVDSTLKIQPAKLEDSAVYLCASIFGQGAGNAGAFFGQGTRLTVV.

The rearrangement uses TRBV6-5 and TRBJ2-7; 10 bases line up with TRBD1. Germline V gives CDR1 MNHEY, CDR2 SVGAGI. V lost 2 bases, J lost 6 bases, and 4 bases stayed unmatched. This CDR3 region has 14 residues. The CDR3 DNA is TGTGCCAGCAGTTACCGCGGACAGGGGGGCGAGCAGTACTTC. Its protein is CASSYRGQGGEQYF.

At least ten counts were recorded for this clonotype. The chain links TRBV19 to TRBJ2-2; the match to TRBD2 covers 13 bases. The CDR3 is 18 residues long. Germline loops: CDR1 LNHDA, CDR2 SQIVND (reference sequence). Trimming removed 3 bases from V and 3 bases from J; junction bases left unmatched: 7. CDR3 amino acids: CASSIELAGGPDTGELFF. CDR3 DNA sequence: TGTGCCAGTAGTATTGAACTAGCGGGGGGGCCAGACACCGGGGAGCTGTTTTTT.

This clonotype was detected many times. CDR3: CASSAEPGANVLTF. The CDR3 DNA reads TGTGCCAGCAGTGCGGAACCTGGGGCCAACGTCCTGACTTTC. The chain joins TRBV6-5 to TRBJ2-6; D remains ambiguous. V was pared by 5 bases and J by 2 bases, with 7 bases between. CDR1 and CDR2 (germline): MNHEY, SVGAGI. The CDR3 extends over 14 amino acids.

The CDR3 DNA is TGTGCCAGCAGGCCGACAGGGAGCAGCAATCAGCCCCAGCATTTT. Its translation is CASRPTGSSNQPQHF. The chain links TRBV2 to TRBJ1-5; TRBD1 matches 7 bases. The CDR3 runs to 15 residues. Trimming cost V 6 bases and J 1 base; bases outside gene matches: 6. Germline V gene sequence: CDR1 SNHLY, CDR2 FYNNEI.

This clonotype has a count of ten or more. The V gene is TRBV2, the J gene TRBJ2-7; D gene ambiguous. Trimming removed 1 base at V and 3 bases at J, with 10 bases between. The CDR3 is 14 amino acids. Per the germline V gene, CDR1 is SNHLY and CDR2 is FYNNEI. The CDR3 loop reads CASSEGILLYEQYF. The CDR3, as DNA: TGTGCCAGCAGTGAAGGGATACTTCTCTACGAGCAGTACTTC.

As for this clonotype: Germline and junction disagree at one end, which may indicate a read error. The V gene is TRBV10-3, the J gene TRBJ2-7; TRBD1 or TRBD2 may be the D gene (5 bases each). Germline-derived CDR1 and CDR2 are ENHRY and SYGVKD. The CDR3 contains 12 residues. The CDR3 DNA sequence: TGTGCCATCAGTTGGGGCAGGGAGCAGCAGGTCTTC. Translation gives CAISWGREQQVF.

The chain employs TRBV12-3 or TRBV12-4 and TRBJ1-5; 7 nucleotides match TRBD1. After removal of 7 bases from V and 7 bases from J, the junction contained 13 bases not matched to a gene. The CDR3 length is 15 residues. The CDR3 DNA reads TGTGCCAGCATCCGACAGGGAGCGGTCGAACAGCCCCAGCATTTT. It encodes CASIRQGAVEQPQHF.

This clonotype was seen only once. The gene calls are TRBV7-9 and TRBJ1-5; D not resolved. The V gene lost 2 bases and the J gene lost 3 bases, with 8 bases spanning the gap. The V gene's germline CDR1 is SEHNR and CDR2 FQNEAQ (reference sequence). There are 14 residues in the CDR3. This chain's CDR3 is CASSLSGFNQPQHF. The CDR3 DNA reads as TGTGCCAGCAGCTTAAGTGGGTTCAATCAGCCCCAGCATTTT.

The CDR3 is CASSVTRAVPPYEQYF. The CDR3 region has the DNA TGTGCCAGCAGCGTAACCCGGGCAGTCCCCCCCTACGAGCAGTACTTC. V usage is TRBV9 and J usage is TRBJ2-7; D uncertain. Trimming shortened V by 1 base and J by 2 bases, and 16 bases separated the two germline ends. Per germline, CDR1 SGDLS and CDR2 YYNGEE. The CDR3 loop spans 16 amino acids.

The chain couples TRBV20-1 to TRBJ1-5, with 8 positions matching TRBD1. The J segment lost 3 bases and the V segment lost 6 bases, leaving 4 bases of the junction unmatched. CDR1 and CDR2 (germline): DFQATT, SNEGSKA (reference sequence). This CDR3 comprises 13 residues. CDR3 bases: TGCAGTGCGGGGACAGGTTACAATCAGCCCCAGCATTTT. As protein: CSAGTGYNQPQHF.

A word on this clonotype: One end of the junction is discordant with germline, which a read error may explain. The chain is built from TRBV19 and TRBJ1-3; D call uncertain. This CDR3 region has 16 residues. Germline loops: CDR1 LNHDA, CDR2 SQIVND (reference sequence). Here the CDR3 DNA reads TGTGCCAGTACCACTTGGGATACGCGGGCTCAAAACAGCATATATTTT. It is translated as CASTTWDTRAQNSIYF.

The chain has TRBV20-1 and TRBJ2-7, with a weak D call TRBD2 (6 bases). Looked up from germline, CDR1 is DFQATT and CDR2 is SNEGSKA (reference sequence). The CDR3 has 12 amino acids. The CDR3 loop is CSVLGRSQEQYF. The CDR3 region has the DNA TGCAGCGTTCTTGGGAGGAGTCAAGAGCAGTACTTC.

As to this clonotype: Because the CDR3 is missing its conserved closing phenylalanine or tryptophan, this is likely a read error. No DNA is shown, since the ends of the CDR3 on it are uncertain; the CDR3 is the one TCRdb lists. This chain connects TRBV7-2 to TRBJ1-5. Germline values: CDR1 SGHTA, CDR2 FQGNSA. The CDR3 length is 13 residues, termini included. CDR3 region: CASSSRPHQPPDS.

With regard to this clonotype: At one end, the junction sequence differs from germline, possibly due to a read error. The chain recombines TRBV7-2 with TRBJ1-1; 9 bases align to TRBD1. CDR3 length equals 14 residues. Germline V gene sequence: CDR1 SGHTA, CDR2 FQGNSA. CDR3 DNA sequence: TGTGCCAGCAGGTCGACAGGGGGGACTAATGAAAAACTGTTT. This codes for CASRSTGGTNEKLF.

This clonotype came up once. The chain has TRBV24-1 and TRBJ2-5; unclear D gene. Germline loops: CDR1 KGHDR, CDR2 SFDVKD. The CDR3 extends over 12 amino acids. The ends were cut back, 4 bases at V and 5 bases at J, with 7 bases in the middle. This CDR3 reads CATSDVAETQYF. For the CDR3, the DNA is TGTGCCACCAGTGACGTGGCCGAGACCCAGTACTTC.

Notes on this clonotype: The CDR3 end shows no conserved phenylalanine or tryptophan, and so a read error is likely. The chain has TRBV5-1 and TRBJ1-1; 7 positions agree with TRBD1. The CDR3 is 16 amino acids. Germline assignment: CDR1 SGHRS and CDR2 YFSETQ. CDR3 protein: CASSPKTGLANTKAFL. The CDR3 DNA sequence: TGCGCCAGCAGCCCGAAGACAGGGTTGGCGAACACTAAAGCTTTCCTT.

This clonotype was recorded a few times. V gene TRBV5-8 combines with J gene TRBJ2-7, with a tentative D call TRBD2 (6 bases). The CDR3 has 12 residues. The germline V and J ends were trimmed by 0 bases and 6 bases, with 7 bases remaining between them. Germline V gene sequence: CDR1 SGHTS, CDR2 YDEGEE. DNA for the CDR3: TGTGCCAGCAGCTTGGGGGGAGGCGAGCAGTACTTC. Its translation is CASSLGGGEQYF. Complete variable domain (other parts from reference TRBV5-8 and TRBJ2-7): EAGVTQSPTHLIKTRGQQATLRCSPISGHTSVYWYQQALGLGLQFLLWYDEGEERNRGNFPPRFSGRQFPNYSSELNVNALELEDSALYLCASSLGGGEQYFGPGTRLTVT.

This chain links TRBV12-3 or TRBV12-4 with TRBJ2-1, with TRBD2 identical over 7 bases. The CDR3 consists of 14 residues. V was clipped by 10 bases and J by 7 bases; unmatched bases: 13. The DNA for the CDR3 is TGTGCCACCAAACTCTTAGTGGGGGGGAATGAGCAGTTCTTC. It yields the protein CATKLLVGGNEQFF.

In regard to this clonotype: The junction differs from germline at one of its ends, possibly a read error. The chain is built from TRBV29-1 and TRBJ1-2; tentative D call: TRBD1 (6 bases). The CDR3 loop spans 13 amino acids. From germline, CDR1 is SQVTM and CDR2 ANQGSEA. The CDR3 sequence is CSVLAGDTYESTF. CDR3 DNA sequence: TGCAGCGTCTTGGCAGGGGACACATATGAGTCCACGTTC.

This clonotype was seen at least ten times. The chain carries TRBV19 and TRBJ1-2; possibly TRBD1 for D (5 bases). Germline V lookup: CDR1 LNHDA, CDR2 SQIVND (reference sequence). V was pared by 7 bases and J by 0 bases, with 18 bases between. The CDR3 totals 16 residues. The DNA of the CDR3 is TGTGCCAGTAAAGAGACAGATAATTATTCTAACTATGGCTACACCTTC. Protein sequence: CASKETDNYSNYGYTF.

This chain uses TRBV6-7 with TRBJ2-1; TRBD1 is a possible D gene (6 bases). TRBV6-7 is known as an ORF, though its function is uncertain. CDR3 size: 15 residues. V lost 5 bases, J lost 6 bases, and 17 bases lay in between. The CDR3 sequence: CASSTQTGGLNEQFF. In nucleotides, the CDR3 is TGTGCCAGCAGTACTCAGACAGGTGGCCTCAATGAGCAGTTCTTC.

This clonotype was detected once. This chain joins TRBV19 and TRBJ2-5; unclear D gene. This CDR3 has 13 residues. Germline loops: CDR1 LNHDA, CDR2 SQIVND (reference sequence). V shed 5 bases and J shed 6 bases, with 13 bases lying between them. CDR3 coding DNA: TGTGCCAGTAGTCCCGAAGGCCATCAGACCCAGTACTTC. Encoded protein: CASSPEGHQTQYF. Filled out from reference TRBV19 and TRBJ2-5, the complete variable domain reads DGGITQSPKYLFRKEGQNVTLSCEQNLNHDAMYWYRQDPGQGLRLIYYSQIVNDFQKGDIAEGYSVSREKKESFPLTVTSAQKNPTAFYLCASSPEGHQTQYFGPGTRLLVL.

The chain has TRBV5-5 and TRBJ1-6; D unresolved. Germline CDR1 reads SGHKS; CDR2 reads YYEKEE (reference sequence). This CDR3 comprises 13 residues. The V and J ends lost 4 bases and 1 base respectively, with 3 bases between them. The CDR3 DNA reads TGTGCCAGCAGCAGGTCCTATAATTCACCCCTCCACTTT. Amino acid sequence: CASSRSYNSPLHF.

The J gene is TRBJ2-4, the V gene TRBV7-2; a possible D gene is TRBD2 (7 bases). Trimming removed 7 bases at V and 15 bases at J, with 28 bases between. Germline V gives CDR1 SGHTA, CDR2 FQGNSA. The CDR3 is made up of 15 amino acids. The CDR3 coding sequence is TGTGCCAGCACCAAGGGGGGGTCCTACAATGAGCAGTTGTACTTC. It specifies CASTKGGSYNEQLYF. The entire variable domain, with the rest obtained from reference TRBV7-2 and TRBJ2-4, is as follows: GAGVSQSPSNKVTEKGKDVELRCDPISGHTALYWYRQSLGQGLEFLIYFQGNSAPDKSGLPSDRFSAERTGGSVSTLTIQRTQQEDSAVYLCASTKGGSYNEQLYFGAGTRLSVL.

The chain joins TRBV20-1 to TRBJ2-5; no clear D. Germline V gene sequence: CDR1 DFQATT, CDR2 SNEGSKA (reference sequence). The CDR3 extends over 12 amino acids. V gave up 5 bases and J gave up 2 bases, with 9 bases separating them. The CDR3 bases are TGCAGTGCTGACACGACTCAAGAGACCCAGTACTTC. Encoded protein: CSADTTQETQYF.

The chain has TRBV2 and TRBJ2-7, with unresolved D. This CDR3 has 14 residues. CDR1 and CDR2 from the germline V gene are SNHLY and FYNNEI. V was pared by 7 bases and J by 3 bases, with 16 bases between. CDR3 nucleotides: TGTGCCAGCACTGGCAACATGGCCGGCTACGAGCAGTACTTC. It encodes CASTGNMAGYEQYF.

This clonotype was recorded only once. Germline is not matched at one junction end, which may reflect a read error. CDR3 coding DNA: TGTGCCAGCAGCCTAGCACTACAGAGTGGCTACACCTTC. This codes for CASSLALQSGYTF. The V gene is TRBV7-8, the J gene TRBJ1-2; D ambiguous. This CDR3 has 13 residues. Germline V gene data show CDR1 as SGHVS and CDR2 as FQNEAQ.